This T cell receptor (beta chain) was obtained from a study of cytomegalovirus exposure and HLA in healthy donors. The germline V gene has CDR1 LGHNA and CDR2 YSLEER. CDR3 length equals 15 residues. V gave up 0 bases and J gave up 0 bases, with 6 bases separating them. Primers: 60 Vbeta forward and 13 Jbeta reverse. Profiled with immunoSEQ multiplex PCR; TCRdb holds only in-frame clones, not every one. This sample yields about 200,000 clones, of which 70% to 90% are seen a single time; about 3.1% belongs to the top ten. The sequence was collected from a man aged 30 to 39 in good health and CMV-seronegative. Material: PBMCs. The rearrangement uses TRBV4-3 and TRBJ1-5; D not resolved. The CDR3 DNA is TGCGCCAGCAGCCAAGACCCCAATAGCAATCAGCCCCAGCATTTT. It translates to CASSQDPNSNQPQHF.